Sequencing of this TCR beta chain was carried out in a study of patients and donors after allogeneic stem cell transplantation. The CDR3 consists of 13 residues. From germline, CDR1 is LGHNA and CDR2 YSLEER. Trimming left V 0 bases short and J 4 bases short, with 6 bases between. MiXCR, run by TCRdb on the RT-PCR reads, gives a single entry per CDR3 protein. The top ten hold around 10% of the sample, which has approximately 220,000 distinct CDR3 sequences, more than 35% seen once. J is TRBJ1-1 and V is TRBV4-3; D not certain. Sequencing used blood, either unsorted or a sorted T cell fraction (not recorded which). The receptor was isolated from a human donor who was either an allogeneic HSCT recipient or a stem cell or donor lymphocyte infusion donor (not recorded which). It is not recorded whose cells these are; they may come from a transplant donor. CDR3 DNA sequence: TGCGCCAGCAGCCAAGAAATGTCCACTGAAGCTTTCTTT. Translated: CASSQEMSTEAFF.